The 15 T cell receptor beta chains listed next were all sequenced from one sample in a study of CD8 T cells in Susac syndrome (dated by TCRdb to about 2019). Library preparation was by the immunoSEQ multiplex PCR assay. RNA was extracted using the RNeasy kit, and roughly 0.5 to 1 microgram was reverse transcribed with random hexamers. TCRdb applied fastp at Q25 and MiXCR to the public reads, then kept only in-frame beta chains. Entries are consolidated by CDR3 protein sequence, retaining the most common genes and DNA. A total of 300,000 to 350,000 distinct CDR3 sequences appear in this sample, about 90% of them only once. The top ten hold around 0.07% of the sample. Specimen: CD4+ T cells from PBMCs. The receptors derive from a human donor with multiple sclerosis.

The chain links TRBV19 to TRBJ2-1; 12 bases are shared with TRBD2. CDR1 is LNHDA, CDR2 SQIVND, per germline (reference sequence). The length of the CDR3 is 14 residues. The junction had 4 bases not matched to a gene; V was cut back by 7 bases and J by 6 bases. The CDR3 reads CASTPSGRANEQFF. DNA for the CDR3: TGTGCCAGTACCCCTAGCGGGAGGGCCAATGAGCAGTTCTTC.

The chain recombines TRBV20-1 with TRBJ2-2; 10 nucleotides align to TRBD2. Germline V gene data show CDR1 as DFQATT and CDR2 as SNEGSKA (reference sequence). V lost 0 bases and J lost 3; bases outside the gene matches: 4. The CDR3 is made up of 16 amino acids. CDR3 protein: CSARELAGTYTGELFF. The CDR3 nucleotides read TGCAGTGCTAGAGAACTAGCGGGAACGTACACCGGGGAGCTGTTTTTT.

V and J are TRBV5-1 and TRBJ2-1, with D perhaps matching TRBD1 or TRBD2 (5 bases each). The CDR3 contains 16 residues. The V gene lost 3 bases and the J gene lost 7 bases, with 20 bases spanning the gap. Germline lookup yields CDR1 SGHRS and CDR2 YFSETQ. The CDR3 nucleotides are TGCGCCAGCAGCTCGCGAAGGGGAGACCGCACGAATGAGCAGTTCTTC. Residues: CASSSRRGDRTNEQFF.

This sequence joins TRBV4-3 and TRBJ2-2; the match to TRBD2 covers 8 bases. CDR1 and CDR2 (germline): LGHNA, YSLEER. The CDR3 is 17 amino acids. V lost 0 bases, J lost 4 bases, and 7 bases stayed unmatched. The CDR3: CASSQDFRTSSTGELFF. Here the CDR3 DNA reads TGCGCCAGCAGCCAAGATTTTAGGACTAGCAGCACCGGGGAGCTGTTTTTT.

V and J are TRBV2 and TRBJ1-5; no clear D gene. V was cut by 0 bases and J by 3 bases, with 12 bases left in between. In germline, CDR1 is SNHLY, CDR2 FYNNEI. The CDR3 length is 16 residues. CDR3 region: CASSEAARRSNQPQHF. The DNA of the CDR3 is TGTGCCAGCAGTGAAGCAGCACGGAGGTCCAATCAGCCCCAGCATTTT.

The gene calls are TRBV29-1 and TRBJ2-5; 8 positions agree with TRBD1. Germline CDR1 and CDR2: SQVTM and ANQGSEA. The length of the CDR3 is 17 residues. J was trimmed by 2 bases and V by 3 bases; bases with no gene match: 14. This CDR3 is CSVDAPDRAQRQETQYF. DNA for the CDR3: TGCAGCGTTGACGCCCCGGACAGGGCACAACGACAAGAGACCCAGTACTTC.

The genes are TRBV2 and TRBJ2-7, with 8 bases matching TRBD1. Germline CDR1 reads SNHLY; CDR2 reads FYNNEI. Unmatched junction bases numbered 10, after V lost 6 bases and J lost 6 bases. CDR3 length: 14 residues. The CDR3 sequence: CASRTGQASREQYF. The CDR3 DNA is TGTGCCAGCAGGACGGGACAGGCAAGCCGCGAGCAGTACTTC.

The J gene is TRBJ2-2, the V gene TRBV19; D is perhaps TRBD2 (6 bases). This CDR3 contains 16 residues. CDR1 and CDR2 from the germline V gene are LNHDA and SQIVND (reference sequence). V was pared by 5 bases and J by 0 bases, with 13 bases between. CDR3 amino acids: CASSDQGGPNTGELFF. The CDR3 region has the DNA TGTGCCAGTAGTGATCAGGGAGGCCCGAACACCGGGGAGCTGTTTTTT.

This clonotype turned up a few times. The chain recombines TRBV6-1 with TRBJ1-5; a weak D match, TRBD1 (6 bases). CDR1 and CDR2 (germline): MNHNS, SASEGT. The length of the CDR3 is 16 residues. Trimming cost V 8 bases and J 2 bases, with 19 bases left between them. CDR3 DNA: TGTGCCAGCCAGGCTGGGGGGGCGCGTGGCAATCAGCCCCAGCATTTT. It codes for CASQAGGARGNQPQHF.

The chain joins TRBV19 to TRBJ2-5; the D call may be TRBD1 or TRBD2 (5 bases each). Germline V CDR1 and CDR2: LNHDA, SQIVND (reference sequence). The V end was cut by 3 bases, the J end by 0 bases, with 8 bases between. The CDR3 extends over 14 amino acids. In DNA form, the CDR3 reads TGTGCCAGTAGTATTCGAGGGGACCAAGAGACCCAGTACTTC. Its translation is CASSIRGDQETQYF.

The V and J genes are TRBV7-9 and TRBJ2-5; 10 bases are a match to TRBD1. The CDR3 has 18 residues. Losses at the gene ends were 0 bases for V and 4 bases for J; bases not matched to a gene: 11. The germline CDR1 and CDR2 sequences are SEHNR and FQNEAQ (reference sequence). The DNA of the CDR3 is TGTGCCAGCAGCTTAGCTCGGGACAGGGGCCTTGTGGGAGAGACCCAGTACTTC. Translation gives CASSLARDRGLVGETQYF.

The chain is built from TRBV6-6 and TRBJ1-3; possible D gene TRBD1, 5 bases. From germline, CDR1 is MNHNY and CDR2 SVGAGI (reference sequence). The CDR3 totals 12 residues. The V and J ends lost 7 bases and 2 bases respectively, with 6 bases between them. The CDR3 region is CASTGPGNTIYF. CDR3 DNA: TGTGCCAGCACGGGGCCTGGAAACACCATATATTTT.

The CDR3 DNA is TGCAGTGCTAGGCGAGGTCTAGCGGGATTCTACGAGCAGTACTTC. Protein: CSARRGLAGFYEQYF. This chain links TRBV20-1 with TRBJ2-7, with TRBD2 matching over 9 bases. The V gene end was trimmed by 3 bases and the J gene end by 3 bases; junction bases not matched to a gene: 9. The CDR3 is made up of 15 amino acids. CDR1 and CDR2 from the germline V gene are DFQATT and SNEGSKA (reference sequence).

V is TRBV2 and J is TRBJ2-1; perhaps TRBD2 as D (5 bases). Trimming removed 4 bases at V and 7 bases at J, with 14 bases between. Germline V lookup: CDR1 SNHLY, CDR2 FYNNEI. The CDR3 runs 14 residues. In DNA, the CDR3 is TGTGCCAGCAGTGGTCTACTTCCGGGGAATGAGCAGTTCTTC. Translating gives CASSGLLPGNEQFF.

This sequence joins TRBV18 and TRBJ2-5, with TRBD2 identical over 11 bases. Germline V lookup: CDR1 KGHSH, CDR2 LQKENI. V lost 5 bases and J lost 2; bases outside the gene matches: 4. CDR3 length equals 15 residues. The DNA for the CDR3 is TGTGCCAGCTCATCGGGACTAGCGGAGCAAGAGACCCAGTACTTC. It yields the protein CASSSGLAEQETQYF.